This T cell receptor (beta chain) was documented in a study of blood T cell repertoires in COVID-19. At the level of the study: Researchers got acute and convalescent COVID-19 samples from the United States, Italy and Spain. Sources were T cells, B-cell-depleted T cells, or PBMCs; the material itself was cDNA or gDNA.

Authors' data handling: Cell counts per sample came from amplifying reference gene primers. TCRdb's table, derived via immunoSEQ multiplex PCR, lists solely in-frame clones and lacks some. The V and J calls and clone size are taken from that table; D and trimming were inferred from the DNA. Found here are hundreds of thousands of clones, about 90% of them singletons; the top ten hold approximately 1.5%. V was cut by 3 bases and J by 5 bases, with 11 bases left in between. The CDR3 is 13 amino acids. The rearrangement links TRBV12-3 or TRBV12-4 to TRBJ2-7, with D possibly being TRBD1 (5 bases). Sequenced input: peripheral blood. The sequence derives from a woman between 35 and 50 years old who had recovered from COVID-19. The CDR3 loop reads CASSLVQGHEQYF. The CDR3, as DNA: TGTGCCAGCAGTTTGGTCCAGGGCCACGAGCAGTACTTC.